This T cell receptor beta chain was captured in a study of T cell responses to AZD1222 COVID-19 vaccine (dated by TCRdb to about 2021). General notes on the study: TCR sequencing covered 230 or so trial participants: 200 to 220 given two doses of AZD1222 and about 26 given two doses of MenACWY control vaccine. Trial participants were enrolled into age subgroups of 18-55, 56-69 and 70-plus years, which contained approximately 150, 30 and 60 TCR-sequenced participants, respectively.

This specimen's time point label, interpreted: baseline before first vaccination. This specimen's treatment or condition label, interpreted: meningococcal conjugate vaccine given as trial control. Vaccinee samples were obtained from the UK trials COV001 and COV002, which included a single-blind randomized controlled phase 2/3 trial of AZD1222 (ChAdOx1 nCoV-19) in healthy adults. For TCRbeta chain sequencing, PBMC samples were collected from trial participants at day 0 and at day 28 after the second dose. Taken from cysteine to phenylalanine, the CDR3 has 14 residues. Just the 42-base CDR3 DNA is kept, in frame starting at base 1. V loses 0 bases, J loses 5 bases, and the germline ends lie 11 bases apart. From the germline V gene, CDR1 is SNHLY and CDR2 is FYNNEI. Overall study outcomes, separate from this receptor: The vaccine-associated CD4 TCRs covered the entire spike protein, and the dominant responses fell in regions 160-218 and 743-854. No day 14 peak-response samples were available, so repertoires were characterized only after the peak T cell response. After two AZD1222 doses, spike-specific TCR breadth and depth were significantly higher than at day 0 and than in MenACWY recipients. Participants were mostly white British and included more females than males, and it was suggested by the authors that clonal diversity may have been underestimated. Conclusions about previously exposed vaccinees were limited because only six or seven AZD1222 recipients were SARS-CoV-2 seropositive at baseline. In the small 56-69-year group, the increase in depth fell short of significance, most likely because of low power. Epitopes outside the regions mutated in the B.1.351 and B.1.1.7 variants were reportedly recognized by nearly half of the unique spike-specific TCRs.

With respect to this clone: Its antigen is currently not known. Base qualities are not recorded, but no much larger clone differs from it by a single base.

The CDR3 regions of human TCRbeta chains were analyzed by immunosequencing. In the source study's methods: TCRs in the repertoires were matched against a reference library of SARS-CoV-2-specific TCRs that had been generated with the MIRA antigen-specificity platform. Breadth was defined as the fraction of unique TCRs that were SARS-CoV-2-associated. Depth was defined as the fraction of total T cells that were SARS-CoV-2-associated. Using the MIRA data, each spike-specific TCR was mapped to the spike region that the TCR reacts to and placed in a CD4 or CD8 class. Log10-transformed breadth and depth values were compared by one-way ANOVA with Sidak's multiple comparisons tests. The table comes from immuneACCESS by way of TCRdb, which keeps in-frame sequences with V and J called. Part of the clones is missing from these tables; in studies checked, under half for an unresolved V gene and the rest for unknown reasons. V, J and clone size are those of that table, while D and trimming were read from the DNA. The sample table holds more than 140,000 clones, of which 93% were seen once. The ten most abundant clones make up more than 0.7% of the sample.

In this chain, TRBV2 is recombined with TRBJ2-7; the D call is tentative, TRBD1 or TRBD2, as each matches 5 bases. This specimen was peripheral blood, taken on day 0 of MenACWY control vaccination. The sequence derives from an adult in good health. The CDR3 protein is CASSEALPGHEQYF. The DNA sequence follows: TGTGCCAGCAGTGAAGCGCTTCCGGGGCACGAGCAGTACTTC.